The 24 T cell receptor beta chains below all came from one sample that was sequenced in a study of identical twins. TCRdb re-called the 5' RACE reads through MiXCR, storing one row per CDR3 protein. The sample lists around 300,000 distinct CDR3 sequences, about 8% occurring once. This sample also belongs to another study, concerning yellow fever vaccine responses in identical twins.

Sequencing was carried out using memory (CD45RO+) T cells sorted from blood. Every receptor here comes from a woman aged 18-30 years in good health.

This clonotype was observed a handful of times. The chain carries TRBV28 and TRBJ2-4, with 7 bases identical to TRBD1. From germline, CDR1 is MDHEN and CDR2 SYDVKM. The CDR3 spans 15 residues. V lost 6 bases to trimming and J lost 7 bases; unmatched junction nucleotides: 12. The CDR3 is CASRETGMGANIQYF. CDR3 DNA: TGTGCCAGCAGAGAGACAGGGATGGGAGCGAACATTCAGTACTTC.

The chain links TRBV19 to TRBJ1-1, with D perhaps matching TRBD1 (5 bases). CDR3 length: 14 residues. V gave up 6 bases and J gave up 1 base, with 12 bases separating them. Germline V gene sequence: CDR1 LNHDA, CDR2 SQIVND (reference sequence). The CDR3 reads CASRSNGANTEAFF. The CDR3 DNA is TGTGCCAGTAGGTCGAATGGGGCGAACACTGAAGCTTTCTTT.

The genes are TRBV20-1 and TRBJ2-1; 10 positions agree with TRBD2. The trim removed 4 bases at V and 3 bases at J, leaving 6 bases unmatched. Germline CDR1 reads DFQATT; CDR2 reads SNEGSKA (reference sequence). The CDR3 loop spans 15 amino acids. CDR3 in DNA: TGCAGTGCTACCCTAGCGGGAGCCGACTACAATGAGCAGTTCTTC. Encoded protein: CSATLAGADYNEQFF.

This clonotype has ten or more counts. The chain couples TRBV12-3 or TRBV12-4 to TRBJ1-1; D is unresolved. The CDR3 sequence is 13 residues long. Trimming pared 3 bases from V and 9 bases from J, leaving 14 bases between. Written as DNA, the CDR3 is TGTGCCAGCAGTTTTTCTCCGGGAACGAAAGCTTTCTTT. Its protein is CASSFSPGTKAFF.

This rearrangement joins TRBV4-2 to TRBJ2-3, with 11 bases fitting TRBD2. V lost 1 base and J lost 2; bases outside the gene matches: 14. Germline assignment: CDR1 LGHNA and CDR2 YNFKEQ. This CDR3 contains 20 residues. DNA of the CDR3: TGTGCCAGCAGCCAAGTGTTCTCGTCTAGCGGGGGGACGAACACAGATACGCAGTATTTT. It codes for CASSQVFSSSGGTNTDTQYF.

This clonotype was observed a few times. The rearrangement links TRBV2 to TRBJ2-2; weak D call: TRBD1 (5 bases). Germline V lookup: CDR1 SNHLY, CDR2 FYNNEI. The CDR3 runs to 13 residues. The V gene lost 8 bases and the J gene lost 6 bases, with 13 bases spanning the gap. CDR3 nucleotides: TGTGCCAGCTCAGAGACAGCCCCCGGGGAGCTGTTTTTT. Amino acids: CASSETAPGELFF.

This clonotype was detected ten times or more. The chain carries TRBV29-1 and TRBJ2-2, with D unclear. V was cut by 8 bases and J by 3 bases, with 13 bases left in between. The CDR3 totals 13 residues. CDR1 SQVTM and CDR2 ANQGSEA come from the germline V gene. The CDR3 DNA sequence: TGCAGCTTTTATTTACCCTACACCGGGGAGCTGTTTTTT. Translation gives CSFYLPYTGELFF.

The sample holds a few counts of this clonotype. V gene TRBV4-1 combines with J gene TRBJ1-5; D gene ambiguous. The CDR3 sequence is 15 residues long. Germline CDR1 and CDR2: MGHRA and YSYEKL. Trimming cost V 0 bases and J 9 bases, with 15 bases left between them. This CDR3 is CASSQDTMLEGPQHF. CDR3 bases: TGCGCCAGCAGCCAAGATACGATGTTAGAAGGGCCCCAGCATTTT.

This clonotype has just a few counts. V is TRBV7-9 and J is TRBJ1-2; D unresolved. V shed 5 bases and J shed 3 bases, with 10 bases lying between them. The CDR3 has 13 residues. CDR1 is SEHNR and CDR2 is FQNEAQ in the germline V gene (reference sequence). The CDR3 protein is CASSIQTDYGYTF. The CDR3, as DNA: TGTGCCAGCAGCATACAGACGGACTATGGCTACACCTTC.

CDR3 nucleotides: TGTGCCAGCAGTTCCCCCGGGACAGGGGACTACGAGCAGTACTTC. This sequence encodes CASSSPGTGDYEQYF. The J gene is TRBJ2-7, the V gene TRBV28, with TRBD1 matching over 10 bases. Trimming removed 4 bases from V and 3 bases from J; junction bases left unmatched: 6. CDR3 length: 15 amino acids. Germline-derived CDR1 and CDR2 are MDHEN and SYDVKM.

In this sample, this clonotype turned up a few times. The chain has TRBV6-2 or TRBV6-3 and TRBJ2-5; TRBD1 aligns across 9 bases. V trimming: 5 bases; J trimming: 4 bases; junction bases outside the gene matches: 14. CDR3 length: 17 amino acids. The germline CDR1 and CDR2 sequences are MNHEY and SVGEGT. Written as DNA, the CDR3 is TGTGCCAGCAGTACTACAGGGGGCGGCGGTTGGGTAGAGACCCAGTACTTC. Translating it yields CASSTTGGGGWVETQYF.

CDR3 bases: TGTGCCAGCAGCGCCGGGCCCCTCCACACTGAAGCTTTCTTT. This codes for CASSAGPLHTEAFF. The chain joins TRBV5-6 to TRBJ1-1; D not certain. CDR3 length equals 14 residues. The germline V gene encodes CDR1 SGHDT and CDR2 YYEEEE. Trimming took 4 bases from V and 3 from J, leaving 13 bases between them.

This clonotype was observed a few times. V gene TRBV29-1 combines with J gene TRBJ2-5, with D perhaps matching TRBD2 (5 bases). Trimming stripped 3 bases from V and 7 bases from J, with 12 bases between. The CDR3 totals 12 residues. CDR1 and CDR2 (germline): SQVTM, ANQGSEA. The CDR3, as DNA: TGCAGCGTTGAGGACTCCAAGGGGACCCAGTACTTC. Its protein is CSVEDSKGTQYF.

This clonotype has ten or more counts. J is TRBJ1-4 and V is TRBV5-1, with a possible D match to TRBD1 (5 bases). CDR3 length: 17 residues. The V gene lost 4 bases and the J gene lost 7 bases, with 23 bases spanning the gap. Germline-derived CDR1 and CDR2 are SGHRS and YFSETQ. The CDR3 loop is CASSPAGDPISAEKLFF. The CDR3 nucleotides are TGCGCCAGCAGCCCGGCGGGGGACCCCATTTCCGCTGAAAAACTGTTTTTT.

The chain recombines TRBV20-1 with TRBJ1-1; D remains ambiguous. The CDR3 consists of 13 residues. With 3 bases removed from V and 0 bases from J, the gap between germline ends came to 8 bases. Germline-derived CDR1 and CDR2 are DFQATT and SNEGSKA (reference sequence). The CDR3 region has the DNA TGCAGTGCTAGCCTAAACATGAACACTGAAGCTTTCTTT. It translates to CSASLNMNTEAFF.

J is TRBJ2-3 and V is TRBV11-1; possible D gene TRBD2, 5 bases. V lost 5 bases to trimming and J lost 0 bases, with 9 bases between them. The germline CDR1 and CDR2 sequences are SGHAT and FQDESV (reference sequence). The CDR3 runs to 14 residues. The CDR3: CASSPRTSTDTQYF. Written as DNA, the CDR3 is TGTGCCAGCAGCCCCCGGACTAGCACAGATACGCAGTATTTT.

The DNA for the CDR3 is TGTGCCAGCAGTTTCACTACAGATACGCAGTATTTT. Its protein is CASSFTTDTQYF. The rearrangement joins TRBV6-6 to TRBJ2-3, with D hard to call. The CDR3 is 12 residues long. The germline CDR1 and CDR2 sequences are MNHNY and SVGAGI (reference sequence). V lost 4 bases to trimming and J lost 3 bases, with 5 bases between them.

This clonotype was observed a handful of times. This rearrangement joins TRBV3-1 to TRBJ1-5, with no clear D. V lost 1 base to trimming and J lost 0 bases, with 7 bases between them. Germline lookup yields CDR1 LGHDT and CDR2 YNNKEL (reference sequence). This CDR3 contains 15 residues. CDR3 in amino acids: CASSQVWGSNQPQHF. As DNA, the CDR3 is TGTGCCAGCAGCCAAGTCTGGGGTAGCAATCAGCCCCAGCATTTT. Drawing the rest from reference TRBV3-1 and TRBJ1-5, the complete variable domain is DTAVSQTPKYLVTQMGNDKSIKCEQNLGHDTMYWYKQDSKKFLKIMFSYNNKELIINETVPNRFSPKSPDKAHLNLHINSLELGDSAVYFCASSQVWGSNQPQHFGDGTRLSIL.

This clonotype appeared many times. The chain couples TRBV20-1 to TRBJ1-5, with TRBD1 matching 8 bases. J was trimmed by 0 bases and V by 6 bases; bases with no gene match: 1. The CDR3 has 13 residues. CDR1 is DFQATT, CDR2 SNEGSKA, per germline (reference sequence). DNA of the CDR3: TGCAGTGCAGGACAGGGTAGCAATCAGCCCCAGCATTTT. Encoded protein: CSAGQGSNQPQHF.

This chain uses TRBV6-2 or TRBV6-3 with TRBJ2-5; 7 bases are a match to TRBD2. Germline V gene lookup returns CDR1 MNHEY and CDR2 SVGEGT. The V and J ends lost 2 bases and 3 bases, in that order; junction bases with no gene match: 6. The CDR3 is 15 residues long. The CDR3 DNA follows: TGTGCCAGCAGTTACCCTTGGAGCGGGAAAGAGACCCAGTACTTC. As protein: CASSYPWSGKETQYF.

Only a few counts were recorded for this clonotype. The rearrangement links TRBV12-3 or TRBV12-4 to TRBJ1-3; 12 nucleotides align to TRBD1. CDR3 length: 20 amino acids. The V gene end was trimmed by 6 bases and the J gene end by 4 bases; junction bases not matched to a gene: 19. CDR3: CASSSPRRDRGLYPGNTIYF. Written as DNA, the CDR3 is TGTGCCAGCAGCTCTCCCAGACGGGACAGGGGGCTTTATCCCGGAAACACCATATATTTT.

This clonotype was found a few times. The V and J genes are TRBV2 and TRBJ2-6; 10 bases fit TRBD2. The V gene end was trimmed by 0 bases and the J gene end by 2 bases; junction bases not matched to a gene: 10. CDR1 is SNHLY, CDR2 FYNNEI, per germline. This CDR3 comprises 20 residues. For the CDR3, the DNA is TGTGCCAGCAGTGAAGCGAGTTACGGGCTAGCGGGAGCTGGGGCCAACGTCCTGACTTTC. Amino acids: CASSEASYGLAGAGANVLTF.

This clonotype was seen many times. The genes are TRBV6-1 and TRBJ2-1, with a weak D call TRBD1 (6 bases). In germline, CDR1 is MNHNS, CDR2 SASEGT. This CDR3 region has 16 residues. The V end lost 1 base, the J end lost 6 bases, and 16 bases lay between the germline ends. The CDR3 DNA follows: TGTGCCAGCAGTGAAGGGGGCTACAGGGTGGGCAATGAGCAGTTCTTC. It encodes CASSEGGYRVGNEQFF.

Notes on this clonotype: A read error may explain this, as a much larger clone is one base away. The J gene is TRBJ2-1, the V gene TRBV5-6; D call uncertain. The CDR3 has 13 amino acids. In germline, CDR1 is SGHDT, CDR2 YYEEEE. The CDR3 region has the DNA TGTGCCAGGAGCTTGGTCAAAACCAATGAGCAGTTCTTC. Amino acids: CARSLVKTNEQFF.